This TCR beta chain stems from a study of beta chain features in type 1 diabetes. General study points: Shortening of TCRB CDR3s, moderate but significant, appeared in all four CD4+ subsets of Type 1 diabetes patients. Because the template was cDNA, high-expressing cells might be over-represented.

One heparinised blood draw averaging about 116 mL was given by each donor. Researchers reported sorting CD4+ naive, central memory, regulatory and stem cell-like memory cells via CD45RO/CCR7/CD25/CD127/CD95/CD27. As every portion of the isolated RNA was reverse transcribed, the sequencing read expressed TCRB transcripts. Method: immunoSEQ multiplex PCR; TCRdb's copy keeps in-frame clones and lacks some. The top ten clones hold 0.02% to 0.025% of a sample with fewer than 900,000 clones, 15% to 20% of them seen once. V was clipped by 1 base and J by 12 bases; unmatched bases: 8. Germline values: CDR1 SGHTA, CDR2 FQGNSA. This CDR3 has 15 amino acids. This clone was observed a few times. No antigen is known for it.

The rearrangement joins TRBV7-2 to TRBJ2-1; 11 positions agree with TRBD2. Sequenced sample: naive CD4+ T cells from blood. The TCR sequence derives from a woman younger than 35 in good health. This CDR3 reads CASSLGGLAVLMQFF. The CDR3 DNA reads as TGTGCCAGCAGCTTAGGGGGACTAGCGGTCCTGATGCAGTTCTTC. The full variable domain, in which reference TRBV7-2 and TRBJ2-1 provide the parts outside the CDR3, is GAGVSQSPSNKVTEKGKDVELRCDPISGHTALYWYRQSLGQGLEFLIYFQGNSAPDKSGLPSDRFSAERTGGSVSTLTIQRTQQEDSAVYLCASSLGGLAVLMQFFGPGTRLTVL.